These 5 T cell receptor beta chains were sequenced from one sample in a study of Graves' ophthalmopathy and Graves' hyperthyroidism. Scientists amplified the TCR beta CDR3 regions from RNA transcripts. An initial RT-PCR round employing HTBI primers preceded a second-round multiplex PCR. MiXCR, applied by TCRdb to the multiplex PCR reads, yields one record per CDR3 protein. The repertoire holds some 240,000 distinct CDR3 sequences, with 45% as singletons. Sequencing was done on a sample of peripheral blood. The source of these receptors is an adult man with Graves' ophthalmopathy.

In its sample, this clonotype was seen many times. The V gene is TRBV29-1, the J gene TRBJ2-7; 11 bases map to TRBD1. V trimming: 4 bases; J trimming: 9 bases; junction bases outside the gene matches: 5. Germline V gene data show CDR1 as SQVTM and CDR2 as ANQGSEA. This CDR3 is built from 12 residues. CDR3 loop: CSVVGTGGSQYF. In DNA form, the CDR3 reads TGCAGCGTTGTCGGGACAGGGGGTTCGCAGTACTTC.

This rearrangement joins TRBV20-1 to TRBJ1-2, with D maybe TRBD1 (5 bases). The CDR3 is 14 amino acids. CDR1 DFQATT and CDR2 SNEGSKA come from the germline V gene (reference sequence). The V end lost 1 base, the J end lost 0 bases, and 9 bases lay between the germline ends. CDR3 sequence reads: CSARGTLPNYGYTF. The CDR3 DNA reads as TGCAGTGCTAGAGGGACACTCCCTAACTATGGCTACACCTTC.

In this sample, this clonotype turned up a few times. V usage is TRBV7-3 and J usage is TRBJ2-7; the match to TRBD2 covers 8 bases. The length of the CDR3 is 14 residues. Trimming cost V 6 bases and J 0 bases; bases outside gene matches: 4. Germline V gives CDR1 SGHTA, CDR2 FQGTGA. DNA for the CDR3: TGTGCCAGCAGACCAAGCGGGGGCTCCTACGAGCAGTACTTC. Translated: CASRPSGGSYEQYF.

This clonotype has only one observation. This could be a read error, since a much larger clone is one nucleotide away. This chain's CDR3 is CASSVTSGAYEQYF. The DNA of the CDR3 is TGTGCCAGCAGTGTGACTAGCGGGGCCTACGAGCAGTACTTC. V usage is TRBV2 and J usage is TRBJ2-7, with TRBD2 identical over 11 bases. Germline CDR1 SNHLY, CDR2 FYNNEI. This CDR3 contains 14 residues. Germline trimming cut 4 bases from V and 2 bases from J; bases unmatched to any gene: 1. Full variable domain (outside the CDR3, taken from reference TRBV2 and TRBJ2-7): EPEVTQTPSHQVTQMGQEVILRCVPISNHLYFYWYRQILGQKVEFLVSFYNNEISEKSEIFDDQFSVERPDGSNFTLKIRSTKLEDSAMYFCASSVTSGAYEQYFGPGTRLTVT.

There are many counts of this clonotype. The CDR3 DNA follows: TGCAGTGCTAGAGTTGGGGGTAACTATGGCTACACCTTC. Translation gives CSARVGGNYGYTF. This rearrangement joins TRBV20-1 to TRBJ1-2, with D possibly being TRBD1 (5 bases). V was cut by 1 base and J by 1 base, with 7 bases left in between. The CDR3 contains 13 residues. From germline, CDR1 is DFQATT and CDR2 SNEGSKA (reference sequence).